These T cell receptor beta chains were read from a single sample in a study of shared clonotypes between healthy human individuals. Clones were sequenced by immunoSEQ multiplex PCR, and TCRdb holds only the in-frame ones, with some missing. The sample has hundreds of thousands of clones, roughly 77% seen once; the top ten hold approximately 13%. Source material: PBMCs. The receptors were sampled from a woman aged 40 to 55 in good health. Some clones in this sample may be carry-over from other donors' samples. Both conserved end residues are part of each CDR3. The order of the fields is clone size, D gene, J gene, V gene, CDR3 protein, CDR3 DNA. The D gene is left open where the match is weak. Clone size appears in some rows only: once, few, many, or a class for an expanded clone.

.	.	TRBJ2-1	TRBV7-9	CASSLAFGDNEQFF	TGTGCCAGCAGCTTAGCTTTCGGGGACAATGAGCAGTTCTTC
once	.	TRBJ2-2	TRBV5-1	CASSTGTYSGELFF	TGCGCCAGCAGCACAGGGACGTACTCCGGGGAGCTGTTTTTT
.	.	TRBJ1-2	TRBV5-6	CASSTGTTNGYTF	TGTGCCAGCAGCACCGGGACCACGAATGGCTACACCTTC
.	.	TRBJ1-4	TRBV5-1	CASSLGRKDEKLFF	TGCGCCAGCAGCTTGGGAAGAAAAGATGAAAAACTGTTTTTT
.	.	TRBJ2-1	TRBV28	CASHSGQPYNEQFF	TGTGCCAGCCATTCGGGCCAGCCGTACAATGAGCAGTTCTTC
.	.	TRBJ2-5	TRBV19	CASSNLQETQYF	TGTGCCAGTAGTAACCTCCAAGAGACCCAGTACTTC
once	TRBD1	TRBJ1-2	TRBV7-2	CASSAGQYYGYTF	TGTGCCAGCAGCGCGGGACAGTATTATGGCTACACCTTC
few	.	TRBJ1-1	TRBV29-1	CSTSVGGDTEAFF	TGCAGCACCTCAGTAGGAGGGGATACTGAAGCTTTCTTT
.	.	TRBJ1-4	TRBV7-2	CASSVQRSHNEKLFF	TGTGCCAGCAGCGTGCAGAGATCCCATAATGAAAAACTGTTTTTT
.	TRBD2	TRBJ2-5	TRBV28	CASSPPRLAGTETQYF	TGTGCCAGCAGTCCACCTCGCCTAGCGGGAACAGAGACCCAGTACTTC
.	.	TRBJ2-1	TRBV7-7	CASSLGSESEQFF	TGTGCTAGCAGCTTAGGGTCCGAATCTGAGCAGTTCTTC
few	.	TRBJ2-5	TRBV7-9	CASSSLGGQETQYF	TGTGCCAGCAGCTCCTTAGGAGGTCAAGAGACCCAGTACTTC
.	.	TRBJ1-5	TRBV28	CAARESNQPQHF	TGTGCGGCAAGGGAAAGCAATCAGCCCCAGCATTTT
.	TRBD2	TRBJ2-7	TRBV29-1	CSVESGLDEQYF	TGCAGCGTTGAATCTGGACTAGACGAGCAGTACTTC
few	TRBD2	TRBJ2-1	TRBV9	CASSVSGTSGYNEQFF	TGTGCCAGCAGCGTATCCGGGACTAGCGGCTACAATGAGCAGTTCTTC
few	.	TRBJ1-5	TRBV28	CASSLRTGGQPQHF	TGTGCCAGCAGTTTAAGAACGGGCGGCCAGCCCCAGCATTTT
.	TRBD2	TRBJ2-1	TRBV5-4	CASSLRLAGGSEQFF	TGTGCCAGCAGCTTGAGACTAGCGGGAGGCAGTGAGCAGTTCTTC
.	.	TRBJ2-1	TRBV28	CATAGSSGYNEQFF	TGTGCCACCGCTGGGAGTAGCGGATACAATGAGCAGTTCTTC
.	TRBD1	TRBJ1-2	TRBV9	CASSVGGTGDYGYTF	TGTGCCAGCAGCGTTGGCGGGACAGGGGACTATGGCTACACCTTC
.	.	TRBJ2-7	TRBV28	CASRRTGRKGSYEQYF	TGTGCCAGCAGACGAACAGGACGGAAAGGCTCCTACGAGCAGTACTTC
.	.	TRBJ1-6	TRBV5-4	CASSAGIGTVNSPLHF	TGTGCCAGCAGCGCGGGGATCGGGACGGTGAATTCACCCCTCCACTTT
.	TRBD2	TRBJ2-5	TRBV30	CAWSLAGWGETQYF	TGTGCCTGGAGTCTAGCGGGATGGGGAGAGACCCAGTACTTC
.	.	TRBJ2-1	TRBV5-1	CASSLAGVNEQFF	TGCGCCAGCAGCTTGGCCGGTGTCAATGAGCAGTTCTTC
.	TRBD2	TRBJ2-1	TRBV5-4	CASSLTSGYSYNEQFF	TGTGCCAGCAGCTTGACTAGCGGCTACTCCTACAATGAGCAGTTCTTC
.	TRBD1	TRBJ2-1	TRBV11-2	CASSLDPGGYEQFF	TGTGCCAGCAGCTTAGACCCAGGGGGCTATGAGCAGTTCTTC
.	TRBD2	TRBJ2-1	TRBV10-2	CASSESLASGVNEQFF	TGCGCCAGCAGTGAGTCACTAGCGTCGGGTGTCAATGAGCAGTTCTTC
.	.	TRBJ2-5	TRBV5-1	CASSLLGSGSQETQYF	TGCGCCAGCAGTCTTTTGGGGAGCGGCAGTCAAGAGACCCAGTACTTC
.	.	TRBJ1-3	TRBV5-1	CASSLDLNSGNTIYF	TGCGCCAGCAGCTTGGACCTGAACTCTGGAAACACCATATATTTT
.	.	TRBJ2-6	TRBV5-1	CASSAVVQLSGANVLTF	TGCGCCAGCAGCGCGGTGGTACAGCTCTCTGGGGCCAACGTCCTGACTTTC
.	.	TRBJ2-7	TRBV5-1	CASSLVTDSYEQYF	TGCGCCAGCAGCTTGGTAACAGACTCCTACGAGCAGTACTTC
.	TRBD2	TRBJ2-1	TRBV10-3	CAISERRGDYNEQFF	TGTGCCATCAGTGAGAGGCGGGGGGACTACAATGAGCAGTTCTTC
.	.	TRBJ2-2	TRBV2	CASSEALPGDLTGELFF	TGTGCCAGCAGTGAAGCGCTTCCAGGGGACCTCACCGGGGAGCTGTTTTTT
.	.	TRBJ2-7	TRBV18	CASSPTTVYEQYF	TGTGCCAGCTCACCTACGACCGTTTACGAGCAGTACTTC
.	.	TRBJ2-2	TRBV28	CASSLLRGPTGELFF	TGTGCCAGCAGTTTACTGCGGGGACCCACCGGGGAGCTGTTTTTT
.	TRBD2	TRBJ2-5	TRBV4-3	CASSLGTSGFAQETQYF	TGCGCCAGCAGCCTTGGGACTAGCGGGTTTGCACAAGAGACCCAGTACTTC